Listed below are T cell receptor beta chains from one sample, sequenced in a study of early T cells in non-severe SARS-CoV-2 infection. TCRdb redid the calling of the 5' RACE reads with MiXCR, one entry per CDR3 protein. The sample yields about 40,000 distinct CDR3 sequences, over 4% seen once. Sequencing used whole blood. The receptors were sampled from an adult who was a healthcare worker with PCR-confirmed SARS-CoV-2 infection or an uninfected control (not recorded which). The CDR3 runs from the conserved cysteine through the conserved F or W. The D gene is left open where the match is weak. Size is stated for part of the rows, as once, few or many counts, or as a class when the clone is expanded.

clone_size	d_call	j_call	v_call	cdr3_aa	cdr3_nt
few	-	TRBJ2-2	TRBV4-2	CASSQEDGLIGELFF	TGTGCCAGCAGCCAAGAGGACGGGTTAATCGGGGAGCTGTTTTTT
-	-	TRBJ2-5	TRBV5-1	CASSDGRQQETQYF	TGCGCCAGCAGCGATGGACGGCAGCAAGAGACCCAGTACTTC
-	TRBD2	TRBJ2-1	TRBV20-1	CSARVVGTSGSNEQFF	TGCAGTGCTAGAGTAGTAGGGACTAGCGGGTCCAATGAGCAGTTCTTC
-	TRBD1	TRBJ1-2	TRBV20-1	CSTLPQGGSNYGYTF	TGCAGTACGTTACCCCAGGGGGGGTCTAACTATGGCTACACCTTC
few	TRBD1	TRBJ2-7	TRBV10-3	CAIKTGTDSYEQYF	TGTGCCATCAAGACCGGGACAGACTCCTACGAGCAGTACTTC
few	-	TRBJ2-5	TRBV3-1	CASSPALDSQETQYF	TGTGCCAGCAGCCCAGCACTGGACAGTCAAGAGACCCAGTACTTC
many	-	TRBJ2-4	TRBV6-2/TRBV6-3	CASSYVGRMGIQYF	TGTGCCAGCAGTTACGTGGGGCGTATGGGCATTCAGTACTTC
many	-	TRBJ2-4	TRBV9	CASSVDQRADIQYF	TGTGCCAGCAGCGTAGATCAGCGGGCAGACATTCAGTACTTC
-	-	TRBJ2-3	TRBV4-2	CASSPTSWRDTQCF	TGTGCCAGCAGCCCAACTTCGTGGAGAGATACGCAGTGTTTT
many	-	TRBJ1-5	TRBV30	CAYASRDNQPQHF	TGTGCCTACGCAAGCAGGGACAATCAGCCCCAGCATTTT
-	-	TRBJ1-4	TRBV4-1	CASSQIIGEKLFF	TGCGCCAGCAGCCAAATAATCGGTGAAAAACTGTTTTTT
many	-	TRBJ1-2	TRBV7-8	CASSPGPLYGYTF	TGTGCCAGCAGCCCAGGACCCCTCTATGGCTACACCTTC
-	-	TRBJ2-2	TRBV3-1	CASSQAVYTGELFF	TGTGCCAGCAGCCAAGCAGTTTACACCGGGGAGCTGTTTTTT
many	-	TRBJ1-4	TRBV6-5	CASGPREKLFF	TGTGCCAGCGGGCCGAGAGAAAAACTGTTTTTT
many	TRBD2	TRBJ2-2	TRBV28	CASSILLLAGGPGELFF	TGTGCCAGCAGCATCCTTCTTCTAGCGGGAGGGCCTGGGGAGCTGTTTTTT
-	TRBD1	TRBJ2-7	TRBV30	CAWNRDSPYEQYF	TGTGCCTGGAACCGGGACAGTCCCTACGAGCAGTACTTC
many	-	TRBJ1-1	TRBV7-9	CASSARDRSSAREAFF	TGTGCCAGCAGCGCCCGGGACCGCAGTAGTGCCCGCGAAGCTTTCTTT
-	-	TRBJ1-2	TRBV6-1	CASEGRAYGYTF	TGTGCCAGCGAGGGACGGGCCTATGGCTACACCTTC
few	TRBD1	TRBJ2-1	TRBV19	CASSLFTGGYEQFF	TGTGCCAGTAGCCTCTTTACAGGGGGTTATGAGCAGTTCTTC
few	-	TRBJ2-2	TRBV9	CASSVEGGRRTGELFF	TGTGCCAGCAGCGTAGAGGGGGGCCGACGGACCGGGGAGCTGTTTTTT
many	TRBD1	TRBJ1-5	TRBV20-1	CSAGTGRGEQPQHF	TGCAGTGCAGGGACAGGGCGAGGGGAACAGCCCCAGCATTTT
-	-	TRBJ2-4	TRBV5-1	CASSLDAEAKNIQYF	TGCGCCAGCAGCTTGGATGCGGAAGCCAAAAACATTCAGTACTTC
-	-	TRBJ1-6	TRBV5-8	CASSPTGGQNYNSPLHF	TGTGCCAGCAGCCCGACCGGCGGACAGAACTATAATTCACCCCTCCACTTT
medium-sized	-	TRBJ1-5	TRBV5-8	CASSLAQPQHF	TGTGCCAGCAGCTTAGCTCAGCCCCAGCATTTT
-	TRBD2	TRBJ2-1	TRBV5-1	CASSFGIAGGPSYNEQFF	TGCGCCAGCAGCTTCGGAATAGCGGGAGGGCCATCCTACAATGAGCAGTTCTTC
many	-	TRBJ2-3	TRBV6-2/TRBV6-3	CASSAPNRADTQYF	TGTGCCAGCAGTGCCCCAAACAGAGCAGATACGCAGTATTTT
many	-	TRBJ1-5	TRBV5-1	CASSLEGRGGNQPQHF	TGCGCCAGCAGCTTGGAGGGCAGGGGAGGCAATCAGCCCCAGCATTTT
many	-	TRBJ2-3	TRBV4-1	CASSQEASPSTDTQYF	TGCGCCAGCAGCCAAGAAGCGTCACCTAGCACAGATACGCAGTATTTT
few	-	TRBJ1-1	TRBV5-1	CASRGAGDVEAFF	TGCGCCAGCAGAGGGGCAGGGGATGTTGAAGCTTTCTTT
many	TRBD1	TRBJ2-3	TRBV9	CASSVGGQITDTQYF	TGTGCCAGCAGCGTAGGGGGACAGATCACAGATACGCAGTATTTT
-	-	TRBJ2-7	TRBV28	CASSLAREQYF	TGTGCCAGCAGTTTAGCGCGCGAGCAGTACTTC
-	TRBD2	TRBJ2-3	TRBV7-9	CASTPLAGFTDTQYF	TGTGCCAGCACCCCGCTAGCGGGGTTCACAGATACGCAGTATTTT
few	TRBD1	TRBJ1-4	TRBV12-3/TRBV12-4	CASSDRGLDEKLFF	TGTGCCAGCAGCGACAGGGGGCTTGATGAAAAACTGTTTTTT
many	-	TRBJ1-2	TRBV3-1	CASSQSFRGRNGYTF	TGTGCCAGCAGCCAATCCTTCCGGGGGCGAAATGGCTACACCTTC
few	-	TRBJ1-2	TRBV5-5	CASSLFWVNYGYTF	TGTGCCAGCAGCTTATTCTGGGTAAACTATGGCTACACCTTC
few	TRBD1	TRBJ2-5	TRBV11-2	CASSRGQTQETQYF	TGTGCCAGCAGCCGGGGACAGACCCAAGAGACCCAGTACTTC
-	-	TRBJ1-5	TRBV4-3	CASSQDRGQSQHF	TGCGCCAGCAGCCAAGATCGGGGTCAGTCCCAGCATTTT
-	TRBD1	TRBJ2-1	TRBV2	CASHPQGSSYNEQFF	TGTGCCAGCCACCCACAGGGGAGCTCCTACAATGAGCAGTTCTTC
many	-	TRBJ2-5	TRBV7-6	CASRPIEGETQYF	TGTGCCAGCAGACCGATCGAAGGGGAGACCCAGTACTTC
few	TRBD2	TRBJ2-1	TRBV9	CASSVVASGFRNEQFF	TGTGCCAGCAGCGTAGTGGCTAGCGGTTTTCGCAATGAGCAGTTCTTC
-	-	TRBJ2-3	TRBV7-2	CASIVGGSTDTQYF	TGTGCCAGCATCGTAGGGGGTAGCACAGATACGCAGTATTTT
many	TRBD1	TRBJ2-5	TRBV7-2	CASSFSGTGKETQYF	TGTGCCAGCAGCTTTTCGGGGACAGGGAAAGAGACCCAGTACTTC
many	TRBD1	TRBJ2-1	TRBV9	CASSSGTGGVRNEQFF	TGTGCCAGCAGCTCCGGGACAGGGGGCGTGAGGAATGAGCAGTTCTTC
-	TRBD1	TRBJ2-2	TRBV11-2	CASRTGTGSTGELFF	TGTGCCAGCAGAACCGGGACAGGGTCCACCGGGGAGCTGTTTTTT
few	TRBD2	TRBJ2-7	TRBV20-1	CSAFQREAVLEQYF	TGCAGTGCTTTCCAGCGGGAGGCCGTTTTGGAGCAGTACTTC